Listed here is a single T cell receptor (beta chain). The data are from a study of cytomegalovirus exposure and HLA in healthy donors. CDR1 is LNHDA and CDR2 is SQIVND in the germline V gene (reference sequence). The CDR3 has 15 residues. The germline V and J ends were trimmed by 8 bases and 0 bases, with 16 bases remaining between them. Primers included in the PCR were 60 Vbeta and 13 Jbeta primers. The data were produced by immunoSEQ multiplex PCR, yet TCRdb's version contains in-frame clones alone and is incomplete. The top ten clones hold 2% to 2.5% of a sample with roughly 150,000 clones, 80% to 85% of them seen once.

The sequence came from a boy between 2 and 15 years old in good health and CMV-seronegative. The V and J genes are TRBV19 and TRBJ1-1; no reliable D call. Input material: PBMCs. The CDR3 nucleotides read TGTGCCAGTCGAGAGATTACCGCGCTGAACACTGAAGCTTTCTTT. Amino acid sequence: CASREITALNTEAFF.